What follows are 19 T cell receptor beta chains derived from one specimen sequenced in a study of cytomegalovirus exposure and HLA in healthy donors (dated by TCRdb to 2017 to 2019). The receptor library was made with the immunoSEQ multiplex PCR assay. For the multiplex PCR, a mixture combining 60 forward primers for TCR Vbeta segments and 13 reverse primers for TCR Jbeta segments was used. Sourced from immuneACCESS, this table was stored by TCRdb with only in-frame sequences that have V and J called. A share of the clones is absent; for the studies checked, an unresolved V gene accounts for under half, and the remainder has no known explanation. The sample table shows over 55,000 clones, and 70% are seen once. Roughly 10% of the sample is in the top ten clones. The source material was PBMCs. The receptor set was obtained from a woman aged 45 to 65 in good health and CMV-seropositive.

This clone has more than one count but fewer than ten. The chain carries TRBV7-2 and TRBJ2-5; 12 bases line up with TRBD2. The CDR3 totals 17 residues. The germline CDR1 and CDR2 sequences are SGHTA and FQGNSA. V trimming: 2 bases; J trimming: 5 bases; junction bases outside the gene matches: 9. CDR3 sequence: CASSLSASGGAGETQYF. The CDR3 DNA reads as TGTGCCAGCAGCTTATCGGCTAGCGGGGGGGCTGGGGAGACCCAGTACTTC.

The chain carries TRBV11-2 and TRBJ2-5; tentatively, D is TRBD1 (6 bases). Germline-derived CDR1 and CDR2 are SGHAT and FQNNGV. There are 18 residues in the CDR3. The V and J ends lost 2 bases and 2 bases respectively, with 21 bases between them. The CDR3 DNA is TGTGCCAGCAGCTTACGGTATCAGGGGCGCAGGCCACAAGAGACCCAGTACTTC. Protein product: CASSLRYQGRRPQETQYF.

This clone was seen a few times. The chain couples TRBV28 to TRBJ2-5; 13 bases align to TRBD2. V dropped 8 bases and J dropped 6; count of bases not matched to a gene: 9. Germline V lookup: CDR1 MDHEN, CDR2 SYDVKM. The CDR3 contains 15 residues. DNA for the CDR3: TGTGCCAGCCGGACCGGGACTAGCGGGGTGAAGACCCAGTACTTC. Its translation: CASRTGTSGVKTQYF.

The rearrangement uses TRBV6-1 and TRBJ1-2, with D perhaps matching TRBD1 (5 bases). This CDR3 is built from 13 residues. V was trimmed by 9 bases and J by 1 base, leaving 12 bases between them. Germline V gene data show CDR1 as MNHNS and CDR2 as SASEGT. CDR3 sequence (DNA): TGTGCCAGTCAGACAGACTTTAACTATGGCTACACCTTC. This encodes CASQTDFNYGYTF.

This chain joins TRBV10-3 and TRBJ1-1, with 10 bases that match TRBD1. This CDR3 spans 14 amino acids. CDR1 is ENHRY, CDR2 SYGVKD, per germline. V lost 2 bases to trimming and J lost 7 bases; unmatched junction nucleotides: 4. CDR3 bases: TGTGCCATCAGTGAGGGACAGGGGGAGAGTGAAGCTTTCTTT. It encodes CAISEGQGESEAFF.

The chain recombines TRBV2 with TRBJ2-5, with 10 bases lining up with TRBD2. Trimming took 8 bases from V and 5 from J; bases not matched to a gene: 8. The CDR3 covers 14 residues. From germline, CDR1 is SNHLY and CDR2 FYNNEI. Here the CDR3 reads CASHSGGAGETQYF. As DNA, the CDR3 is TGTGCCAGCCACAGCGGGGGGGCAGGGGAGACCCAGTACTTC.

The chain employs TRBV27 and TRBJ1-6; tentative D call: TRBD1 (5 bases). Per germline, CDR1 MNHEY and CDR2 SMNVEV (reference sequence). This CDR3 spans 15 amino acids. Trimming pared 7 bases from V and 7 bases from J, leaving 17 bases between. The CDR3 loop is CASTRTGVGNSPLHF. The CDR3 DNA reads as TGTGCCAGCACCCGCACGGGGGTGGGGAATTCACCCCTCCACTTT.

This clone has more than one count but fewer than ten. The chain has TRBV5-5 and TRBJ2-1; TRBD1 agrees at 9 bases. CDR1 is SGHKS, CDR2 YYEKEE, per germline (reference sequence). Trimming removed 2 bases from V and 0 bases from J; junction bases left unmatched: 6. This CDR3 spans 17 amino acids. The CDR3 loop reads CASSFTGTGLSYNEQFF. As DNA, the CDR3 is TGTGCCAGCAGCTTCACGGGGACAGGGCTCTCCTACAATGAGCAGTTCTTC.

V is TRBV5-1 and J is TRBJ2-7; 9 bases align to TRBD2. Trimming cost V 4 bases and J 4 bases; bases outside gene matches: 3. From germline, CDR1 is SGHRS and CDR2 YFSETQ. The CDR3 consists of 13 residues. CDR3 sequence reads: CASSTTSGYEQYF. The CDR3 nucleotides read TGCGCCAGCAGCACGACTAGCGGATACGAGCAGTACTTC.

Within the sample, this clone is medium-sized (0.01 to 0.1%). The chain employs TRBV19 and TRBJ2-7, with 8 bases that match TRBD1. Germline loops: CDR1 LNHDA, CDR2 SQIVND (reference sequence). There are 13 residues in the CDR3. Germline trimming cut 8 bases from V and 10 bases from J; bases unmatched to any gene: 13. This chain's CDR3 is CASGLQGAVVQYF. The CDR3 nucleotides read TGTGCCAGTGGACTCCAGGGGGCTGTCGTACAGTACTTC.

This clone was detected once. Its ends do not fully match the called genes, so a read error is possible. V is TRBV20-1 and J is TRBJ2-4; D gene ambiguous. Germline V CDR1 and CDR2: DFQATT, SNEGSKA (reference sequence). The CDR3 totals 11 residues. Here the CDR3 reads CSARAENIQYF. The DNA for the CDR3 is TGCAGTGCTAGAGCCGAAAACATTCAGTACTTC.

The V call is TRBV27, the J call TRBJ1-2; TRBD1 aligns across 7 bases. Trimming took 5 bases from V and 3 from J; bases not matched to a gene: 3. CDR1 and CDR2 from the germline V gene are MNHEY and SMNVEV (reference sequence). The CDR3 is 13 residues long. The CDR3, as DNA: TGTGCCAGCAGTATCAGGGGGGACTATGGCTACACCTTC. Translation: CASSIRGDYGYTF.

V usage is TRBV7-2 and J usage is TRBJ2-2; 11 bases match TRBD1. Unmatched junction bases numbered 9, after V lost 6 bases and J lost 6 bases. CDR3 length equals 16 residues. Germline CDR1 is SGHTA and CDR2 is FQGNSA. DNA of the CDR3: TGTGCCAGCAGGGCTACCGGGACAGGGGGAGCCGGGGAGCTGTTTTTT. Translation: CASRATGTGGAGELFF.

This sequence joins TRBV5-1 and TRBJ2-3; 13 nucleotides match TRBD2. After removal of 4 bases from V and 3 bases from J, the junction contained 14 bases not matched to a gene. This CDR3 contains 19 residues. From germline, CDR1 is SGHRS and CDR2 YFSETQ. CDR3 coding DNA: TGCGCCAGCAGCACCGGACTAGCGGGGGAGGTAGAGTCTACAGATACGCAGTATTTT. It codes for CASSTGLAGEVESTDTQYF.

This clone has more than one count but fewer than ten. The chain joins TRBV4-3 to TRBJ2-7; possible D gene TRBD2, 5 bases. Germline V gene sequence: CDR1 LGHNA, CDR2 YSLEER. V lost 0 bases and J lost 2, with 8 bases in between. This CDR3 region has 14 residues. The chain's CDR3 is CASSQEAGTYEQYF. As DNA, the CDR3 is TGCGCCAGCAGCCAAGAGGCGGGTACCTACGAGCAGTACTTC.

The V call is TRBV7-9, the J call TRBJ2-2, with a possible D match to TRBD2 (5 bases). CDR1 and CDR2 from the germline V gene are SEHNR and FQNEAQ (reference sequence). The CDR3 is 13 amino acids. V lost 3 bases and J 6 bases, leaving 8 bases between the germline ends. The CDR3 loop reads CASSFSDPGELFF. Here the CDR3 DNA reads TGTGCCAGCAGCTTTAGCGACCCCGGGGAGCTGTTTTTT.

The chain employs TRBV29-1 and TRBJ1-2, with 7 positions matching TRBD1. The CDR3 totals 13 residues. Germline V lookup: CDR1 SQVTM, CDR2 ANQGSEA. V shed 7 bases, J shed 3 bases, and the junction held 8 bases outside the gene matches. The CDR3 bases are TGCAGCGCTAGGACAGGTATTGACTATGGCTACACCTTC. This translates into CSARTGIDYGYTF.

The chain combines TRBV28 with TRBJ2-2; 12 positions agree with TRBD2. In germline, CDR1 is MDHEN, CDR2 SYDVKM. The CDR3 runs 18 residues. J was trimmed by 5 bases and V by 6 bases; bases with no gene match: 13. CDR3: CASSRPTSGSRRTGELFF. In nucleotides, the CDR3 is TGTGCCAGCAGCCGACCGACTAGCGGGAGCAGGAGGACCGGGGAGCTGTTTTTT.

This clone has only a few counts. This same CDR3 is encoded by further DNA sequences in the sample. The chain carries TRBV14 and TRBJ1-1; D ambiguous. The CDR3 length is 13 residues. Germline CDR1 reads SGHDN; CDR2 reads FVKESK. V was cut by 0 bases and J by 6 bases, with 8 bases left in between. The CDR3 protein is CASSQDWRAEAFF. The CDR3 nucleotides are TGTGCCAGCAGCCAAGATTGGCGGGCTGAAGCTTTCTTT.